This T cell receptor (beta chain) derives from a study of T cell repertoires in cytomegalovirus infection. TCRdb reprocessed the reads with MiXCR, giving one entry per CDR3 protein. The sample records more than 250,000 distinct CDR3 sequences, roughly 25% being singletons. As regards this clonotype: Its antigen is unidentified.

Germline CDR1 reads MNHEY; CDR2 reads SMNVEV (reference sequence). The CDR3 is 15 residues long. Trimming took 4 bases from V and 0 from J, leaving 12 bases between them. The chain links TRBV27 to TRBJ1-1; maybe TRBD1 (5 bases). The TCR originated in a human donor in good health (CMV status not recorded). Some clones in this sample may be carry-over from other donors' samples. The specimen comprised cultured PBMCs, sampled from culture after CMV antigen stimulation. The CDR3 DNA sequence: TGTGCCAGCAGTTCACCGGGACCTTTGAACACTGAAGCTTTCTTT. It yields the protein CASSSPGPLNTEAFF.